Following are 27 T cell receptor beta chains from one sample sequenced in a study of glioma-infiltrating T cells after dendritic cell vaccination (dated by TCRdb to 2016 to 2018). The library came from the immunoSEQ multiplex PCR assay. Entries here come from immuneACCESS through TCRdb and include only in-frame sequences with V and J called. Some clones fail to appear in such tables; in the studies checked, an unresolved V gene covers under half of the shortfall, and the cause of the remainder is unknown. For this sample there are some 38,000 clones; approximately 84% appear just once. Of the sample, approximately 8.4% falls within the top ten clones. Specimen: blood, collected before dendritic cell vaccination. The receptors come from a human donor with glioblastoma.

The rearrangement uses TRBV25-1 and TRBJ2-7; D is uncertain. The CDR3 is made up of 14 amino acids. Germline V gives CDR1 MGHDK, CDR2 SYGVNS. Deletions cut 1 base from V and 4 bases from J, with 11 bases between. The CDR3 protein is CASSESAGHYEQYF. DNA for the CDR3: TGTGCCAGCAGTGAATCGGCAGGTCATTACGAGCAGTACTTC.

The rearrangement links TRBV15 to TRBJ2-7, with a possible D match to TRBD1 (6 bases). CDR1 is LNHNV, CDR2 YYDKDF, per germline (reference sequence). The CDR3 is made up of 17 amino acids. The V end was cut by 0 bases, the J end by 0 bases, with 15 bases between. This CDR3 reads CATSRELLGDTSYEQYF. CDR3 bases: TGTGCCACCAGCAGAGAGCTCCTGGGGGACACCTCCTACGAGCAGTACTTC.

This rearrangement joins TRBV19 to TRBJ1-2; no reliable D call. CDR3 length: 12 amino acids. Per the germline V gene, CDR1 is LNHDA and CDR2 is SQIVND (reference sequence). V shed 7 bases and J shed 4 bases, with 10 bases lying between them. This chain's CDR3 is CASNNPFYGYTF. CDR3 nucleotides: TGTGCCAGTAACAATCCCTTCTATGGCTACACCTTC.

This clone was seen a few times. This CDR3 reads CASSFGGILPVLTF. The CDR3 DNA is TGTGCCAGCAGTTTCGGGGGAATTCTCCCCGTCCTGACTTTC. V is TRBV28 and J is TRBJ2-6; tentative D call: TRBD2 (6 bases). The CDR3 length is 14 residues. CDR1 is MDHEN, CDR2 SYDVKM, per germline. Trimming took off 3 bases at V and 12 bases at J, with 15 bases between the two ends.

V is TRBV2 and J is TRBJ2-4; a possible D gene is TRBD2 (7 bases). The CDR3 consists of 15 residues. CDR1 is SNHLY, CDR2 FYNNEI, per germline. V was shortened by 3 bases and J by 5 bases, with 14 bases between the two germline ends. The CDR3 DNA reads TGTGCCAGCAGTGAGTGGGGGGGCCAGGAAAACATTCAGTACTTC. It codes for CASSEWGGQENIQYF.

The rearrangement links TRBV10-3 to TRBJ2-7, with D tentatively TRBD2 (6 bases). This CDR3 region has 16 residues. V was trimmed by 6 bases and J by 4 bases, leaving 22 bases between them. CDR1 and CDR2 (germline): ENHRY, SYGVKD. CDR3 nucleotides: TGTGCCATCAGCGCCTCGACTGGAGAGGGGAGGTACGAGCAGTACTTC. This sequence encodes CAISASTGEGRYEQYF.

The rearrangement uses TRBV5-6 and TRBJ2-7; 7 bases map to TRBD1. Germline trimming cut 3 bases from V and 7 bases from J; bases unmatched to any gene: 7. The germline CDR1 and CDR2 sequences are SGHDT and YYEEEE. This CDR3 is built from 13 residues. CDR3 region: CASSWGTVWEQYF. The CDR3 nucleotides are TGTGCCAGCAGCTGGGGGACAGTATGGGAGCAGTACTTC.

This chain uses TRBV9 with TRBJ2-3; D unclear. The CDR3 has 13 residues. Germline V gene sequence: CDR1 SGDLS, CDR2 YYNGEE. V lost 3 bases and J lost 3, with 8 bases in between. In nucleotides, the CDR3 is TGTGCCAGCAGCGGAGCTGTAACAGATACGCAGTATTTT. Amino acid sequence: CASSGAVTDTQYF.

The genes are TRBV7-9 and TRBJ1-2, with a tentative D call TRBD1 (5 bases). The length of the CDR3 is 13 residues. CDR1 is SEHNR and CDR2 is FQNEAQ in the germline V gene (reference sequence). V was pared by 5 bases and J by 8 bases, with 15 bases between. CDR3 sequence reads: CASSPGAGEGYTF. The DNA for the CDR3 is TGTGCCAGCAGCCCCGGTGCGGGGGAGGGCTACACCTTC.

The chain carries TRBV7-9 and TRBJ1-2; 10 nucleotides line up with TRBD1. After removal of 4 bases from V and 5 bases from J, the junction contained 16 bases not matched to a gene. The CDR3 sequence is 18 residues long. Germline V gene sequence: CDR1 SEHNR, CDR2 FQNEAQ (reference sequence). CDR3 DNA: TGTGCCAGCAGCTCCTCCCCACCGGGACAGGGGCACCTATATGGCTACACCTTC. It encodes CASSSSPPGQGHLYGYTF.

V is TRBV10-2 and J is TRBJ2-5, with TRBD1 as a possible D gene (6 bases). CDR1 is WSHSY and CDR2 is SAAADI in the germline V gene. The germline V and J ends were trimmed by 2 bases and 3 bases, with 16 bases remaining between them. The CDR3 is 16 amino acids. The CDR3 loop reads CASSEGQGRLEETQYF. The DNA of the CDR3 is TGCGCCAGCAGTGAGGGGCAGGGGCGCCTGGAAGAGACCCAGTACTTC.

The rearrangement joins TRBV5-6 to TRBJ1-3, with no clear D. From germline, CDR1 is SGHDT and CDR2 YYEEEE. The CDR3 runs to 14 residues. The ends were cut back, 2 bases at V and 0 bases at J, with 6 bases in the middle. The CDR3 sequence is CASSFGSSGNTIYF. DNA for the CDR3: TGTGCCAGCAGCTTTGGGAGCTCTGGAAACACCATATATTTT.

V is TRBV4-3 and J is TRBJ1-2; TRBD1 is a possible D gene (6 bases). V was trimmed by 4 bases and J by 5 bases, leaving 17 bases between them. The germline gives CDR1 LGHNA, CDR2 YSLEER. This CDR3 is built from 15 residues. The CDR3 is CASSPYQGRGYGYTF. The CDR3 DNA sequence: TGCGCCAGCAGCCCCTATCAGGGGCGCGGGTATGGCTACACCTTC.

This clone was seen a few times. V and J are TRBV5-4 and TRBJ1-6, with 7 bases lining up with TRBD1. J gave up 10 bases and V 3 bases, and 4 bases lay outside the gene matches. Germline V gene sequence: CDR1 SGHNT, CDR2 YYREEE (reference sequence). The CDR3 has 13 residues. The CDR3 protein is CASSSDRDSPLHF. CDR3 nucleotides: TGTGCCAGCAGCTCCGACAGGGACTCACCCCTCCACTTT.

Comments on this clone: Other nucleotide sequences in the sample specify the same CDR3. The chain is built from TRBV6-5 and TRBJ1-6; 9 bases agree with TRBD1. The ends lost 3 bases at V and 10 bases at J; junction bases unmatched: 4. This CDR3 has 14 residues. In germline, CDR1 is MNHEY, CDR2 SVGAGI. CDR3 sequence reads: CASSYRTGDSPLHF. The DNA for the CDR3 is TGTGCCAGCAGTTATAGGACAGGGGACTCACCCCTCCACTTT.

The chain joins TRBV5-1 to TRBJ2-3; TRBD1 is a possible D gene (5 bases). Germline assignment: CDR1 SGHRS and CDR2 YFSETQ. This CDR3 has 17 amino acids. V dropped 1 base and J dropped 1 base, with 16 bases sitting between them. In DNA form, the CDR3 reads TGCGCCAGCAGCTTGCCCCGAGACAGACGGGGCACAGATACGCAGTATTTT. This sequence encodes CASSLPRDRRGTDTQYF.

This chain links TRBV5-1 with TRBJ1-1; no firm D call. Trimming removed 3 bases at V and 2 bases at J, with 11 bases between. This CDR3 spans 14 amino acids. The germline CDR1 and CDR2 sequences are SGHRS and YFSETQ. CDR3 loop: CASSWAESNTEAFF. CDR3 bases: TGCGCCAGCAGCTGGGCAGAATCCAACACTGAAGCTTTCTTT. Full variable domain (remainder filled in from reference TRBV5-1 and TRBJ1-1): KAGVTQTPRYLIKTRGQQVTLSCSPISGHRSVSWYQQTPGQGLQFLFEYFSETQRNKGNFPGRFSGRQFSNSRSEMNVSTLELGDSALYLCASSWAESNTEAFFGQGTRLTVV.

This chain connects TRBV7-2 to TRBJ2-2, with no clear D. Trimming stripped 5 bases from V and 4 bases from J, with 17 bases between. Germline V lookup: CDR1 SGHTA, CDR2 FQGNSA. The CDR3 extends over 16 amino acids. CDR3 coding DNA: TGTGCCAGCAGCACCCCGTACGCTACTTCCACCGGGGAGCTGTTTTTT. Its protein product is CASSTPYATSTGELFF.

This chain connects TRBV25-1 to TRBJ2-7, with D possibly being TRBD2 (5 bases). Trimming took 5 bases from V and 6 from J, leaving 20 bases between them. The germline CDR1 and CDR2 sequences are MGHDK and SYGVNS. The CDR3 is 15 residues long. CDR3 in DNA: TGTGCCAGCAGTTACTCAGCTGGGAGAAGATTCGAGCAGTACTTC. Amino acid sequence: CASSYSAGRRFEQYF.

This clone was counted once. The J gene is TRBJ1-6, the V gene TRBV18, with a tentative D call TRBD1 (6 bases). The V end lost 5 bases, the J end lost 16 bases, and 21 bases lay between the germline ends. The CDR3 loop spans 14 amino acids. Germline-derived CDR1 and CDR2 are KGHSH and LQKENI. CDR3 sequence: CASSSSQSDSGLHF. CDR3 DNA: TGTGCCAGCTCATCATCACAGTCGGACAGTGGGCTCCACTTT. Full variable domain (remainder filled in from reference TRBV18 and TRBJ1-6): NAGVMQNPRHLVRRRGQEARLRCSPMKGHSHVYWYRQLPEEGLKFMVYLQKENIIDESGMPKERFSAEFPKEGPSILRIQQVVRGDSAAYFCASSSSQSDSGLHFGNGTRLTVT.

The rearrangement uses TRBV2 and TRBJ2-5; TRBD1 is a possible D gene (5 bases). With 3 bases removed from V and 0 bases from J, the gap between germline ends came to 8 bases. The length of the CDR3 is 14 residues. CDR1 is SNHLY, CDR2 FYNNEI, per germline. Written as DNA, the CDR3 is TGTGCCAGCAGTGACCCCAGGGACCAAGAGACCCAGTACTTC. Translated, it gives CASSDPRDQETQYF.

The chain links TRBV29-1 to TRBJ2-4, with a tentative D call TRBD1 (5 bases). V was shortened by 6 bases and J by 0 bases, with 9 bases between the two germline ends. The germline V gene encodes CDR1 SQVTM and CDR2 ANQGSEA. The CDR3 totals 13 residues. CDR3 sequence reads: CSVAGIAKNIQYF. CDR3 DNA: TGCAGCGTCGCAGGGATAGCCAAAAACATTCAGTACTTC.

The chain is built from TRBV23-1 and TRBJ1-5, with 9 bases lining up with TRBD1. TRBV23-1 qualifies as an ORF whose function is uncertain. Losses at the gene ends were 6 bases for V and 0 bases for J; bases not matched to a gene: 9. CDR3 length: 17 residues. The CDR3 region is CASSPGTGSYSNQPQHF. The CDR3 DNA reads TGCGCCAGCAGCCCCGGGACAGGGTCATATAGCAATCAGCCCCAGCATTTT.

The chain uses TRBV28 and TRBJ1-6, with D unclear. From germline, CDR1 is MDHEN and CDR2 SYDVKM. The CDR3 has 15 amino acids. V lost 3 bases and J 3 bases, leaving 9 bases between the germline ends. The CDR3 region is CASSLGSIYNSPLHF. Here the CDR3 DNA reads TGTGCCAGCAGTTTGGGCAGTATCTATAATTCACCCCTCCACTTT.

The chain recombines TRBV13 with TRBJ2-5; 11 positions agree with TRBD2. The germline gives CDR1 PRHDT, CDR2 FYEKMQ (reference sequence). The J segment lost 3 bases and the V segment lost 3 bases, leaving 3 bases of the junction unmatched. The CDR3 length is 15 residues. CDR3: CASSLGSGGEETQYF. The CDR3 DNA reads as TGTGCCAGCAGCTTGGGTAGCGGGGGGGAAGAGACCCAGTACTTC.

The chain combines TRBV5-1 with TRBJ1-1; 9 nucleotides match TRBD1. The trim removed 2 bases at V and 4 bases at J, leaving 3 bases unmatched. Germline V gene lookup returns CDR1 SGHRS and CDR2 YFSETQ. This CDR3 has 14 residues. CDR3 bases: TGCGCCAGCAGCTTACAGGGGGCTCGCACTGAAGCTTTCTTT. Encoded protein: CASSLQGARTEAFF.

The gene calls are TRBV4-3 and TRBJ2-7; D uncertain. The CDR3 is 15 residues long. Deletions cut 4 bases from V and 0 bases from J, with 13 bases between. In germline, CDR1 is LGHNA, CDR2 YSLEER. The CDR3 region is CASSPGLGDSYEQYF. The DNA for the CDR3 is TGCGCCAGCAGCCCCGGCCTAGGCGACTCCTACGAGCAGTACTTC.